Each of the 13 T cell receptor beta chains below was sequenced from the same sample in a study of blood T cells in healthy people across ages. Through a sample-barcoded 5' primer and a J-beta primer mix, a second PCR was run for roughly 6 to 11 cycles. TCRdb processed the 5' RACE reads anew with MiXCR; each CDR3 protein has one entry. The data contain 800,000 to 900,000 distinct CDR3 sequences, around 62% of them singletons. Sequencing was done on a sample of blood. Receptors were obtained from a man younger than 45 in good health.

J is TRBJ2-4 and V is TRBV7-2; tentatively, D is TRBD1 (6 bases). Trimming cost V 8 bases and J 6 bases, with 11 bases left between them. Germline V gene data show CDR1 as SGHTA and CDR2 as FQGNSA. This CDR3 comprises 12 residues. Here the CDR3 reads CASSTGPNIQYF. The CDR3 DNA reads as TGTGCCAGCTCCACAGGGCCAAACATTCAGTACTTC. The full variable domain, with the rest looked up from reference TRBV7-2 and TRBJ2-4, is GAGVSQSPSNKVTEKGKDVELRCDPISGHTALYWYRQSLGQGLEFLIYFQGNSAPDKSGLPSDRFSAERTGGSVSTLTIQRTQQEDSAVYLCASSTGPNIQYFGAGTRLSVL.

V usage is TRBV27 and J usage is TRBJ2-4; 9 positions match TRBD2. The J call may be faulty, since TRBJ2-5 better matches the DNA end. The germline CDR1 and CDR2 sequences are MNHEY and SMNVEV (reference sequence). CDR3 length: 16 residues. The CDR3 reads CASSSWSAGGTETQYF. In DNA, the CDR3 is TGTGCCAGCAGTTCCTGGTCCGCGGGGGGGACGGAGACCCAGTACTTC.

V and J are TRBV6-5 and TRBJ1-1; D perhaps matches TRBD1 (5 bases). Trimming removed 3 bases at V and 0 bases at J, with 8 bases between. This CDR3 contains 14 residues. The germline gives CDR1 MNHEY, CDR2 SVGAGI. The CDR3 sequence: CASSYRGMNTEAFF. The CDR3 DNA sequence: TGTGCCAGCAGTTATAGGGGCATGAACACTGAAGCTTTCTTT.

The chain's CDR3 is CAILRGRTNEKLFF. CDR3 bases: TGTGCCATTCTCAGGGGGCGTACTAATGAAAAACTGTTTTTT. The V and J genes are TRBV21-1 and TRBJ1-4; the DNA was not used to check the table's D call, TRBD1. TRBV21-1 is listed as a pseudogene. The length of the CDR3 is 14 residues.

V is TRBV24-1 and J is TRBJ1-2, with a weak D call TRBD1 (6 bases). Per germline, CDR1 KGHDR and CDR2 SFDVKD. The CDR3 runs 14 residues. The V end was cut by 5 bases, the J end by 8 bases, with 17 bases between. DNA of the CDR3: TGTGCCACCAGTGGTGGGGCAGGGGAGGAAGGCTACACCTTC. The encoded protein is CATSGGAGEEGYTF.

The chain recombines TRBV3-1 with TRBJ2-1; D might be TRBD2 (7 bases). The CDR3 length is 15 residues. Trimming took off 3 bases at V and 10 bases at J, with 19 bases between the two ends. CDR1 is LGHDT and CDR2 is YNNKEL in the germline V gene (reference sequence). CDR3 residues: CASSQRGGSKIEQFF. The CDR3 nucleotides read TGTGCCAGCAGCCAGCGCGGGGGCTCCAAGATCGAGCAGTTCTTC.

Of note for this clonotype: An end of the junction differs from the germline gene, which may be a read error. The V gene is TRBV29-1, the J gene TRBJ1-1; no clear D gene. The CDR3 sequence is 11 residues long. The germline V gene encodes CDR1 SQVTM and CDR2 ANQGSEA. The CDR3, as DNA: TGCAGCGTTGTTGAGAACGCTGAAGCTTTCTTT. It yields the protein CSVVENAEAFF.

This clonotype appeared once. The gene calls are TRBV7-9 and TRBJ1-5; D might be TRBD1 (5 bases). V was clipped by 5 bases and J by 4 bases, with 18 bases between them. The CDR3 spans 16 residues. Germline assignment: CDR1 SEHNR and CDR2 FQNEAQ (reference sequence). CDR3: CASSGDGALENQPQHF. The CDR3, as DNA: TGTGCCAGCAGCGGGGATGGGGCCTTAGAAAATCAGCCCCAGCATTTT.

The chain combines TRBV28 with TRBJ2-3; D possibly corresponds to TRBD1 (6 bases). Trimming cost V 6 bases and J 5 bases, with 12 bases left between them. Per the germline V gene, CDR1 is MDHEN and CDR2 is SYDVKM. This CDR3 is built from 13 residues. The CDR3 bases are TGTGCCAGCAGGGACAGCGTTATAGATACGCAGTATTTT. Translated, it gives CASRDSVIDTQYF.

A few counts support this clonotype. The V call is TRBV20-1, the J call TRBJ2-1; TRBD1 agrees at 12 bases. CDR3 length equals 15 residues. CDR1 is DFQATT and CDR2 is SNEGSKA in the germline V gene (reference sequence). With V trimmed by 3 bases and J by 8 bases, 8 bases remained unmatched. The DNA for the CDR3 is TGCAGTGCTAGCCTTCCGGGACAGGGGGCACATGAGCAGTTCTTC. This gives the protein CSASLPGQGAHEQFF.

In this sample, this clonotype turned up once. CDR3 sequence: CASSAGLAGGNYEQYF. The CDR3 nucleotides are TGTGCCAGCAGCGCCGGACTAGCGGGGGGGAACTACGAGCAGTACTTC. The chain combines TRBV6-6 with TRBJ2-7; 15 positions match TRBD2. The CDR3 runs to 16 residues. Trimming cost V 6 bases and J 3 bases; bases outside gene matches: 6. Germline loops: CDR1 MNHNY, CDR2 SVGAGI (reference sequence).

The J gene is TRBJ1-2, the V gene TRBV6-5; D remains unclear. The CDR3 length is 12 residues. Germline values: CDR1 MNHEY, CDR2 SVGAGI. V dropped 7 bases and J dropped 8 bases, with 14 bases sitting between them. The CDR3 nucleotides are TGTGCCAGCATTACTACCGGAGGAGGCTACACCTTC. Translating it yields CASITTGGGYTF.

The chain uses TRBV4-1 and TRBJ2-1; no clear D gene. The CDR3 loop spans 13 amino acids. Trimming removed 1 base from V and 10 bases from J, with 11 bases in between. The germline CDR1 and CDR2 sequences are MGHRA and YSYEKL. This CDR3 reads CASSQAYSGEQFF. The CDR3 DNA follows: TGCGCCAGCAGCCAAGCGTACTCCGGGGAGCAGTTCTTC.